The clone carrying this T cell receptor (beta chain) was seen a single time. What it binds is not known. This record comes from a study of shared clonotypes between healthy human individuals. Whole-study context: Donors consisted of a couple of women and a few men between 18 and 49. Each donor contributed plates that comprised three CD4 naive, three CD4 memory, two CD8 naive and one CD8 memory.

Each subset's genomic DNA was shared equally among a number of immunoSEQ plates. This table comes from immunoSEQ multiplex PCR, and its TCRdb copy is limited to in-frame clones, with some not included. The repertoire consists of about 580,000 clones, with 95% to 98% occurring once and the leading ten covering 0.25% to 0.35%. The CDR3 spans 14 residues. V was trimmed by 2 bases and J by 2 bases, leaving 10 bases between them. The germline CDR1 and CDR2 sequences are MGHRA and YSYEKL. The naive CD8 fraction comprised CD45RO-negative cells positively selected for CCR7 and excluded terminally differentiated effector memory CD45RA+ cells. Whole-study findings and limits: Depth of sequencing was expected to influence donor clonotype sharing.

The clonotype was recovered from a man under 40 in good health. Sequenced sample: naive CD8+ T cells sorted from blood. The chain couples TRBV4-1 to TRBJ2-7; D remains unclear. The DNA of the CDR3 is TGCGCCAGCAGCCAATTTTTTAGGACCTACGAGCAGTACTTC. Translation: CASSQFFRTYEQYF.